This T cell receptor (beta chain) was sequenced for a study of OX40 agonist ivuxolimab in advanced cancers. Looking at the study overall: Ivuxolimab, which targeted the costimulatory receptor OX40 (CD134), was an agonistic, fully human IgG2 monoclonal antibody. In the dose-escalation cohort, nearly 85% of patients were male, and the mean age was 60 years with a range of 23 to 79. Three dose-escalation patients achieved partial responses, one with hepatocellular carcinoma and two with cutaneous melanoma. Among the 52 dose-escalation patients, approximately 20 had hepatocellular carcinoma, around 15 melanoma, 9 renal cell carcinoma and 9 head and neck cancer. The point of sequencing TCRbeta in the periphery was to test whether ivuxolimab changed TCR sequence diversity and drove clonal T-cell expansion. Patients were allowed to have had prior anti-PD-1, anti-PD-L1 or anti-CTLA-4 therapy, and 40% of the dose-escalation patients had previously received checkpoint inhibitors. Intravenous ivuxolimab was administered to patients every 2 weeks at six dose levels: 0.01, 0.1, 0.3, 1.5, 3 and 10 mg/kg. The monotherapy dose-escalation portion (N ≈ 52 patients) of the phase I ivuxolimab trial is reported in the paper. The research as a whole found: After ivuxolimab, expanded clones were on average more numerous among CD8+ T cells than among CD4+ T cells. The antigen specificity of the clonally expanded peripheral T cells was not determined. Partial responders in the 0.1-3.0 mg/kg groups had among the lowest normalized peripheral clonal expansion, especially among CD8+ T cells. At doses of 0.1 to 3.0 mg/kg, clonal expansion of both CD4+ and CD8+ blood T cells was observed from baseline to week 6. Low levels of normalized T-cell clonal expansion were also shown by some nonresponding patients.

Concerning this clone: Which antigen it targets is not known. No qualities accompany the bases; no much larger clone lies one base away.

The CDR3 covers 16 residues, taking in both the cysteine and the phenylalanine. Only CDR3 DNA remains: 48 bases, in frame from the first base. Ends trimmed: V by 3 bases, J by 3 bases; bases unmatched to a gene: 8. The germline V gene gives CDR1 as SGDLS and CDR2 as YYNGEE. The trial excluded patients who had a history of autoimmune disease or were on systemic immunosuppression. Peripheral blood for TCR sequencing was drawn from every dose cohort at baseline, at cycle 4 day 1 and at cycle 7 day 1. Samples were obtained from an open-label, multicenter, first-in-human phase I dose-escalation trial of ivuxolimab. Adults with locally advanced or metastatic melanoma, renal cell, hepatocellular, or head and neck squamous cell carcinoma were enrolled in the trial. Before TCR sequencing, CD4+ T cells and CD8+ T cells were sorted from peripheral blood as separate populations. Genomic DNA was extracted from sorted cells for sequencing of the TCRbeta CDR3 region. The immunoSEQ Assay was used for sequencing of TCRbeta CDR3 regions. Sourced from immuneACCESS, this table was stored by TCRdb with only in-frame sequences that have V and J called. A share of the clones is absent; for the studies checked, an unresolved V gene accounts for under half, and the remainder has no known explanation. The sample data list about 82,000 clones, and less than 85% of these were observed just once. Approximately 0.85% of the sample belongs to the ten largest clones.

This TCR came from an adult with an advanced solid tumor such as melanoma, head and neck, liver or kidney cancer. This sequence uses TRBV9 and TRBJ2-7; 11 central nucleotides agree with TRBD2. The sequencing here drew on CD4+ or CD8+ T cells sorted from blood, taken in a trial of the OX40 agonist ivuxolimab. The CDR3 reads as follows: CASSASSGGYGYEQYF. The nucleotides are TGTGCCAGCAGCGCCTCTAGCGGGGGGTATGGCTACGAGCAGTACTTC.